These T cell receptor beta chains were read from a single sample in a study of blood T cell repertoires in COVID-19. Libraries were prepared by immunoSEQ multiplex PCR; TCRdb keeps only in-frame clonotypes and omits some of them. The data show 250,000 to 350,000 clones, with roughly 90% seen just once and around 11% held by the top ten. The sequenced sample consisted of peripheral blood. The receptors derive from a woman in her twenties or thirties with COVID-19, enrolled during active disease. CDR3s leave out the opening cysteine and the closing phenylalanine or tryptophan. Each record gives: CDR3 length, clone size, V gene, CDR3 protein. The size entry is marked missing in some rows and otherwise reads once, few, many or a size class.

>13|.|TRBV3-1/TRBV3-2
ASSQGLAGVSEQY
>10|.|TRBV10-3
AIGQDNEKLF
>11|.|TRBV2
ASSEAAGYEQY
>12|.|TRBV6-1
ASSELAGPGELF
>13|.|TRBV30
AWTTPWGRGNIQY
>11|.|TRBV30
AWSAGIDQPQH
>15|.|TRBV27
ASSLRTGRQMGNEQF
>13|.|TRBV20-1
SASPGLAGAYEQY
>11|.|TRBV15
ATSRDFFNEQF
>13|few|TRBV5-1
ASTLDWTGDYEQY
>12|.|TRBV24-1
ATSDPQTIYGYT
>13|.|TRBV24-1
ATSDSPTSLETQY
>11|.|TRBV7-8
ASSSTGQDEQF
>13|.|TRBV7-2
ASSLQRGQNTEAF
>13|.|TRBV19
ASSHPGRDRSGYT
>14|once|TRBV5-1
ASSIPWDSNTDTQY
>11|.|TRBV29-1
SVERGSYNEQF
>14|.|TRBV5-4
ASRSFGTSGSDTQY
>13|.|TRBV27
ASSLSQGIGTEAF
>16|.|TRBV7-2
ASSFRGGGASGANVLT
>11|.|TRBV6-5
ASSYYSNTEAF
>11|.|TRBV12-3/TRBV12-4
ASSWGENTEAF
>12|.|TRBV11-1
ASSQDTVNTEAF
>15|.|TRBV3-1/TRBV3-2
ASSHGTSGSSRETQY
>12|.|TRBV2
ASSEVRGRYEQY
>11|.|TRBV5-1
ASSIGTSDEQF
>10|.|TRBV12-3/TRBV12-4
ASSRSSYEQY
>14|.|TRBV12-5
ASGLLSAVSTDTQY
>15|.|TRBV5-8
ASSLFLGGRGSEKLF
>14|once|TRBV6-6
ASSYSGQGPYYEQY
>13|few|TRBV6-5
ASSRGTGGNQPQH
>13|.|TRBV28
ASSLWGRYNQPQH
>12|.|TRBV28
ASRGGDSYNEQF
>11|few|TRBV2
ASSRQGTNGYT
>11|.|TRBV19
ASSSGWYTEAF
>15|.|TRBV5-6
ASSLFGGRLGTDTQY
>15|.|TRBV9
ASSLTLTWAGTGELF
>14|few|TRBV2
ASRPSGGSYNSPLH
>17|.|TRBV28
ASSLLRTGGRYSNQPQH
>11|.|TRBV5-1
ASSLAPREGQY
>12|.|TRBV6-4
ASSEQGGGDTQY
>14|.|TRBV28
ASSPTQGAGNQPQH
>10|.|TRBV19
ASSPRGGEAF
>14|.|TRBV6-2/TRBV6-3
ASSYGAAGGIKTQY
>11|.|TRBV6-5
ASSRSEHQPQH
>11|.|TRBV5-4
ASSSQGGTEAF
>13|.|TRBV5-5
ASSFRRQINEKLF
>12|.|TRBV6-2/TRBV6-3
ASSPYRNLYEQY
>12|.|TRBV9
ASSVDGSAAEQY
>14|few|TRBV11-2
ASSAWTSGSGETQY
>13|.|TRBV6-1
ASSELQDSNQPQH
>13|.|TRBV7-3
ASSPTGASYNEQF
>12|.|TRBV28
ASSFLSGAYEQY
>12|.|TRBV6-5
ASSYSPWGGEQF
>13|.|TRBV28
ASSDTGAPTDTQY